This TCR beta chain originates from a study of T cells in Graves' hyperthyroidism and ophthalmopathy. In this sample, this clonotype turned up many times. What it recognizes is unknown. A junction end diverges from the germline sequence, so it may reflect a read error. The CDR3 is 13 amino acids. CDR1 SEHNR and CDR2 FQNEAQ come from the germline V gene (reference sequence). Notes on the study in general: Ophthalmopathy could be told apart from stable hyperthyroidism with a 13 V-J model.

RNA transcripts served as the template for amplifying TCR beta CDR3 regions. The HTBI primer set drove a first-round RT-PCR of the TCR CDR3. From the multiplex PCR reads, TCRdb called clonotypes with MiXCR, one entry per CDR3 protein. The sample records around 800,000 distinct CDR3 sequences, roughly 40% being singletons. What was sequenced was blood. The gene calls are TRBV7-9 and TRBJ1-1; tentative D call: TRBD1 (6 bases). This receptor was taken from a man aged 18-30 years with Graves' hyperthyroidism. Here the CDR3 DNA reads TGCGCCAGCAGCTCCGGGGGGCGGACTGAAGCTTTCTTT. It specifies CASSSGGRTEAFF.